This entry lists 27 T cell receptor beta chains sequenced from one sample in a study of T cell responses to AZD1222 COVID-19 vaccine. Measured with immunoSEQ multiplex PCR; TCRdb has only the in-frame clones, and not every one. The sample holds about 130,000 clones, over 75% seen once. The sample was peripheral blood, taken on day 0 of AZD1222 vaccination. These receptors originate from an adult in good health.

The V call is TRBV5-1, the J call TRBJ2-1; D is possibly TRBD1 (6 bases). Germline V gene data show CDR1 as SGHRS and CDR2 as YFSETQ. The CDR3 extends over 17 amino acids. Deletions cut 4 bases from V and 7 bases from J, with 24 bases between. The CDR3 DNA is TGCGCCAGCAGCCTATCCTCAGGGGCAGAAGTGTGGAATGAGCAGTTCTTC. Translated: CASSLSSGAEVWNEQFF.

The chain carries TRBV3-1 (or the pseudogene TRBV3-2) and TRBJ2-1; D gene uncertain. Germline assignment: CDR1 LGHDT and CDR2 YNNKEL (reference sequence). This CDR3 contains 18 residues. The ends were cut back, 1 base at V and 2 bases at J, with 18 bases in the middle. The CDR3 spells CASSQATGSSLPYNEQFF. The CDR3, as DNA: TGTGCCAGCAGCCAAGCCACCGGATCTTCTCTTCCCTACAATGAGCAGTTCTTC.

V gene TRBV6-2 or TRBV6-3 combines with J gene TRBJ2-5, with D perhaps matching TRBD2 (6 bases). Trimming left V 6 bases short and J 5 bases short, with 13 bases between. This CDR3 contains 13 residues. CDR1 is MNHEY, CDR2 SVGEGT, per germline. CDR3 region: CASSLRDWETQYF. The CDR3, as DNA: TGTGCCAGCAGCCTCCGGGACTGGGAGACCCAGTACTTC.

V gene TRBV30 combines with J gene TRBJ1-6; 7 positions agree with TRBD1. The CDR3 runs to 14 residues. Looked up from germline, CDR1 is GTSNPN and CDR2 is SVGIG (reference sequence). The V segment lost 5 bases and the J segment 3 bases; nucleotides outside the gene matches: 4. The CDR3 region has the DNA TGTGCCTGGGGACAGGCCGGCTATAATTCACCCCTCCACTTT. Its translation is CAWGQAGYNSPLHF.

In the case of this clone: At the DNA level, this CDR3 is encoded by other sequences in the same sample as well. J is TRBJ1-1 and V is TRBV5-1; no clear D. CDR3 length: 13 residues. Trimming cost V 1 base and J 1 base, with 5 bases left between them. From germline, CDR1 is SGHRS and CDR2 YFSETQ. CDR3 coding DNA: TGCGCCAGCAGCTTGCTGGCGAACACTGAAGCTTTCTTT. Translated: CASSLLANTEAFF. Variable domain in full (rest from reference TRBV5-1 and TRBJ1-1): KAGVTQTPRYLIKTRGQQVTLSCSPISGHRSVSWYQQTPGQGLQFLFEYFSETQRNKGNFPGRFSGRQFSNSRSEMNVSTLELGDSALYLCASSLLANTEAFFGQGTRLTVV.

This clone appeared once. The chain joins TRBV2 to TRBJ1-1; the match to TRBD1 covers 7 bases. After removal of 10 bases from V and 3 bases from J, the junction contained 8 bases not matched to a gene. Germline assignment: CDR1 SNHLY and CDR2 FYNNEI. The CDR3 totals 13 residues. CDR3 protein: CATTGDEYTEAFF. In DNA, the CDR3 is TGTGCCACCACAGGGGACGAGTACACTGAAGCTTTCTTT.

This clone came up once. The V call is TRBV19, the J call TRBJ2-1; TRBD2 aligns across 8 bases. CDR1 is LNHDA, CDR2 SQIVND, per germline (reference sequence). Trimming removed 8 bases from V and 12 bases from J; junction bases left unmatched: 18. This CDR3 is 15 amino acids long. DNA of the CDR3: TGTGCCAGTTATCTGAAGAGAGCGGGGGACATGGGGCAGTTCTTC. It is translated as CASYLKRAGDMGQFF.

This clone was picked up one time. The rearrangement links TRBV19 to TRBJ2-3, with TRBD2 matching 7 bases. The V segment lost 8 bases and the J segment 4 bases; nucleotides outside the gene matches: 15. Germline lookup yields CDR1 LNHDA and CDR2 SQIVND (reference sequence). This CDR3 is built from 16 residues. The CDR3 reads CASARGEGALADTQYF. CDR3 sequence (DNA): TGTGCCAGTGCCAGAGGGGAGGGAGCTCTTGCAGATACGCAGTATTTT.

The rearrangement links TRBV7-2 to TRBJ1-3; TRBD1 might be the D (5 bases). The V end lost 5 bases, the J end lost 0 bases, and 11 bases lay between the germline ends. Germline CDR1 and CDR2: SGHTA and FQGNSA. The CDR3 has 15 amino acids. DNA of the CDR3: TGTGCCAGCAGCCACGACAGCGCCTCTGGAAACACCATATATTTT. As protein: CASSHDSASGNTIYF.

This chain links TRBV11-1 with TRBJ2-1; TRBD2 matches 9 bases. V trimming: 6 bases; J trimming: 7 bases; junction bases outside the gene matches: 7. Germline CDR1 is SGHAT and CDR2 is FQDESV (reference sequence). The CDR3 has 14 residues. CDR3 coding DNA: TGTGCCAGCAGTTCGGGACTAGCATGGAATGAGCAGTTCTTC. Its protein is CASSSGLAWNEQFF.

This clone appeared a single time. V and J are TRBV6-5 and TRBJ1-5; a possible D gene is TRBD1 (5 bases). The CDR3 contains 13 residues. The germline V and J ends were trimmed by 6 bases and 7 bases, with 13 bases remaining between them. Germline CDR1 and CDR2: MNHEY and SVGAGI. CDR3 in DNA: TGTGCCAGCAGGCCAGGGTACGAACAGCCCCAGCATTTT. Protein product: CASRPGYEQPQHF.

V gene TRBV5-4 combines with J gene TRBJ1-1, with D hard to call. The ends were cut back, 4 bases at V and 7 bases at J, with 2 bases in the middle. The CDR3 loop spans 9 amino acids. In germline, CDR1 is SGHNT, CDR2 YYREEE (reference sequence). CDR3 residues: CASSLEAFF. DNA of the CDR3: TGTGCCAGCAGCCTTGAAGCTTTCTTT.

This chain connects TRBV18 to TRBJ2-3; D remains unclear. Germline lookup yields CDR1 KGHSH and CDR2 LQKENI. The CDR3 runs 12 residues. Trimming removed 2 bases at V and 5 bases at J, with 5 bases between. This chain's CDR3 is CASSPLGDTQYF. CDR3 sequence (DNA): TGTGCCAGCTCACCATTAGGAGATACGCAGTATTTT.

CDR3 region: CATRDGPSFYGYTF. CDR3 coding DNA: TGTGCCACCAGGGACGGGCCTTCTTTCTATGGCTACACCTTC. The V gene is TRBV19, the J gene TRBJ1-2, with D possibly matching TRBD1 (5 bases). This CDR3 region has 14 residues. Trimming removed 10 bases from V and 4 bases from J, with 19 bases in between. Germline-derived CDR1 and CDR2 are LNHDA and SQIVND (reference sequence).

This chain links TRBV2 with TRBJ1-2; 10 positions match TRBD1. Germline trimming cut 11 bases from V and 4 bases from J; bases unmatched to any gene: 16. The CDR3 covers 16 residues. The germline V gene has CDR1 SNHLY and CDR2 FYNNEI. The CDR3 is CAAPGTGVSWGYGYTF. The CDR3 coding sequence is TGTGCCGCACCCGGGACAGGGGTCTCCTGGGGCTATGGCTACACCTTC.

The V and J genes are TRBV19 and TRBJ1-5; no clear D. This CDR3 has 14 residues. The germline V gene has CDR1 LNHDA and CDR2 SQIVND (reference sequence). Trimming removed 4 bases from V and 7 bases from J, with 14 bases in between. CDR3 DNA: TGTGCCAGTAGTACGACCCTTATAGAACAGCCCCAGCATTTT. Translation: CASSTTLIEQPQHF.

V gene TRBV21-1 combines with J gene TRBJ2-5; no DNA check was done on the table's D call, TRBD2. TRBV21-1 is a pseudogene segment. The CDR3 covers 14 residues. CDR3: CASSIPGTQETQYF. CDR3 nucleotide sequence: TGTGCCAGCAGCATCCCCGGGACTCAAGAGACCCAGTACTTC.

This clone has only a few counts. The rearrangement joins TRBV12-3 or TRBV12-4 to TRBJ1-2; D is unclear. The CDR3 totals 13 residues. Trimming removed 6 bases at V and 10 bases at J, with 18 bases between. CDR3 sequence: CASSREVASVYTF. CDR3 bases: TGTGCCAGCAGCAGAGAGGTGGCTTCTGTCTACACCTTC.

This clone was counted between two and nine times. The CDR3 here is CAISERDTGADYGYTF. The CDR3 nucleotides are TGTGCCATCAGTGAGCGGGACACCGGGGCTGACTATGGCTACACCTTC. The chain couples TRBV10-3 to TRBJ1-2; D might be TRBD1 (6 bases). Trimming removed 2 bases from V and 3 bases from J, with 16 bases in between. The V gene's germline CDR1 is ENHRY and CDR2 SYGVKD. The CDR3 consists of 16 residues.

The V and J genes are TRBV9 and TRBJ1-3; TRBD1 is a possible D gene (6 bases). Germline V gives CDR1 SGDLS, CDR2 YYNGEE. V lost 3 bases and J 2 bases, leaving 15 bases between the germline ends. CDR3 length: 16 residues. The CDR3 protein is CASSALDSRPGNTIYF. CDR3 coding DNA: TGTGCCAGCAGCGCCCTGGACAGCAGGCCTGGAAACACCATATATTTT. Using reference TRBV9 and TRBJ1-3 for the parts outside the CDR3, the full variable domain is DSGVTQTPKHLITATGQRVTLRCSPRSGDLSVYWYQQSLDQGLQFLIQYYNGEERAKGNILERFSAQQFPDLHSELNLSSLELGDSALYFCASSALDSRPGNTIYFGEGSWLTVV.

The J gene is TRBJ2-1, the V gene TRBV4-1; 10 positions match TRBD2. CDR1 and CDR2 from the germline V gene are MGHRA and YSYEKL. Trimming at V came to 2 bases and at J to 6 bases, leaving 4 bases not matched to a gene. The CDR3 sequence is 15 residues long. CDR3 sequence: CASSQLAGVFNEQFF. The CDR3 DNA sequence: TGCGCCAGCAGCCAACTAGCGGGAGTGTTCAATGAGCAGTTCTTC.

This chain connects TRBV5-1 to TRBJ1-2; 9 positions agree with TRBD1. This CDR3 spans 14 amino acids. J lost 4 bases, V lost 4 bases, and 5 bases had no gene match. The V gene's germline CDR1 is SGHRS and CDR2 YFSETQ. The CDR3 loop is CASSLGQGGYGYTF. Here the CDR3 DNA reads TGCGCCAGCAGCCTGGGACAGGGTGGCTATGGCTACACCTTC.

The V gene is TRBV27, the J gene TRBJ2-1; 8 positions match TRBD2. The CDR3 loop spans 16 amino acids. With V trimmed by 4 bases and J by 5 bases, 10 bases remained unmatched. Germline V gene sequence: CDR1 MNHEY, CDR2 SMNVEV (reference sequence). The CDR3 DNA follows: TGTGCCAGCAGTTGGGGAAGTAGCGGGACCCACAATGAGCAGTTCTTC. It specifies CASSWGSSGTHNEQFF.

The sample holds a few counts of this clone. The rearrangement links TRBV5-1 to TRBJ2-2; D might be TRBD2 (6 bases). The CDR3 contains 15 residues. Germline V gives CDR1 SGHRS, CDR2 YFSETQ. Trimming took 7 bases from V and 4 from J, leaving 17 bases between them. CDR3 nucleotides: TGCGCCAGCGGCCTTCCTAGCGACAGCACCGGGGAGCTGTTTTTT. Its protein is CASGLPSDSTGELFF.

The chain's CDR3 is CASSSYRYEQYF. The CDR3, as DNA: TGTGCCAGCAGCTCTTACCGATACGAGCAGTACTTC. The chain is built from TRBV13 and TRBJ2-7; D ambiguous. The CDR3 contains 12 residues. Germline CDR1 PRHDT, CDR2 FYEKMQ (reference sequence). With 4 bases removed from V and 4 bases from J, the gap between germline ends came to 8 bases. Based on the CDR3 plus reference TRBV13 and TRBJ2-7, the full variable domain is AAGVIQSPRHLIKEKRETATLKCYPIPRHDTVYWYQQGPGQDPQFLISFYEKMQSDKGSIPDRFSAQQFSDYHSELNMSSLELGDSALYFCASSSYRYEQYFGPGTRLTVT.

This chain links TRBV10-3 with TRBJ1-1; D not certain. Germline V gene lookup returns CDR1 ENHRY and CDR2 SYGVKD. The length of the CDR3 is 13 residues. Between the trimmed V and J ends, which lost 4 bases and 2 bases, there was a span of 8 bases. The CDR3 sequence: CAISGPINTEAFF. The CDR3 DNA follows: TGTGCCATCAGTGGCCCAATTAACACTGAAGCTTTCTTT.

The chain carries TRBV6-2 or TRBV6-3 and TRBJ1-1; possible D gene TRBD1, 5 bases. Germline V CDR1 and CDR2: MNHEY, SVGEGT. V dropped 6 bases and J dropped 3 bases, with 14 bases sitting between them. This CDR3 is built from 14 residues. This CDR3 reads CASSFQPGDTEAFF. Written as DNA, the CDR3 is TGTGCCAGCAGCTTCCAACCGGGGGACACTGAAGCTTTCTTT.